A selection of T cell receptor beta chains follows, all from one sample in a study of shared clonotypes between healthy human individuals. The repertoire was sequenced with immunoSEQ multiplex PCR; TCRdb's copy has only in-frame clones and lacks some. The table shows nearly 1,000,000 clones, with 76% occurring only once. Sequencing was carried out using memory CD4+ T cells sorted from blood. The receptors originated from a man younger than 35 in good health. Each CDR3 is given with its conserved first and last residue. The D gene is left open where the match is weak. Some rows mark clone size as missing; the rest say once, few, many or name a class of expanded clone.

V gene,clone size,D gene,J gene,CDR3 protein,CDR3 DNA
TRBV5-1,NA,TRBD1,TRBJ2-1,CASSPDRGNEQFF,TGCGCCAGCAGCCCGGACAGGGGCAATGAGCAGTTCTTC
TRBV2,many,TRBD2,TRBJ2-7,CASSWLAGVYEQYF,TGTGCCAGCAGTTGGCTAGCGGGAGTCTACGAGCAGTACTTC
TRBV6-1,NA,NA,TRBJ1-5,CASTVGGYSNQPQHF,TGTGCCAGCACCGTAGGGGGGTATAGCAATCAGCCCCAGCATTTT
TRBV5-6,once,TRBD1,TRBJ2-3,CASRRALGQGTDTQYF,TGTGCCAGCAGGCGGGCCTTGGGACAGGGCACAGATACGCAGTATTTT
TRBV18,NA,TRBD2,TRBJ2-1,CASSPPGLGNNEFF,TGTGCCAGCTCACCCCCCGGACTAGGAAATAACGAGTTCTTC
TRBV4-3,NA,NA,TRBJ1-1,CASSPEQGGFTEAFF,TGCGCCAGCAGCCCAGAGCAAGGGGGGTTCACTGAAGCTTTCTTT
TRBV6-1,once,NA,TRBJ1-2,CASSEWGDYGYTF,TGTGCCAGCAGTGAATGGGGGGACTATGGCTACACCTTC
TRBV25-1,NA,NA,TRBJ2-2,CASRVGGGELFF,TGTGCCAGCAGGGTGGGCGGCGGGGAGCTGTTTTTT
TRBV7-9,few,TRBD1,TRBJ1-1,CASSPDRVSTEAFF,TGTGCCAGCAGCCCGGACAGGGTATCCACTGAAGCTTTCTTT
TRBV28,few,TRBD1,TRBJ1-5,CASSTYRDRLNQPQHF,TGTGCCAGCAGTACATACCGGGACAGGCTTAATCAGCCCCAGCATTTT
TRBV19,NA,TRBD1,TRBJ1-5,CASSIAWTGGNQPQHF,TGTGCCAGTAGTATAGCCTGGACAGGGGGCAATCAGCCCCAGCATTTT
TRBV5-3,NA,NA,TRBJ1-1,CARSNGGRPGAEAFF,TGTGCCAGAAGCAACGGCGGGCGTCCTGGCGCTGAAGCTTTCTTT
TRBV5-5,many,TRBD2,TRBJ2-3,CASNLGLAGGEDTQYF,TGTGCCAGCAACCTCGGACTAGCGGGAGGTGAGGATACGCAGTATTTT
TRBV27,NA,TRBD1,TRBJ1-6,CASSDREASPLHF,TGTGCCAGCTCGGACAGGGAGGCTTCACCCCTCCACTTT
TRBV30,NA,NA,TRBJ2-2,CAWRRGLNTGELFF,TGTGCCTGGAGACGGGGGTTGAACACCGGGGAGCTGTTTTTT
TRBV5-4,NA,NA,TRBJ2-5,CASSLALLETQYF,TGTGCCAGCAGCTTGGCCCTGTTGGAGACCCAGTACTTC
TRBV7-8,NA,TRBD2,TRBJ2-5,CASSPPTGTSVYQETQYF,TGTGCCAGCAGCCCCCCCACCGGGACTAGCGTTTATCAAGAGACCCAGTACTTC
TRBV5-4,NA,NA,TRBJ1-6,CASSLAGSNSPLHF,TGTGCCAGCAGCTTGGCGGGTTCTAATTCACCCCTCCACTTT
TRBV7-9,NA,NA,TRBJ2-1,CASSLKGNNEQFF,TGTGCCAGCAGCTTAAAGGGCAACAATGAGCAGTTCTTC
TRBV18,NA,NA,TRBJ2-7,CASSPRADYEQYF,TGTGCCAGCTCACCACGGGCGGATTACGAGCAGTACTTC
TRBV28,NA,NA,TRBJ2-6,CASSPAGISGANVLTF,TGTGCCAGCAGTCCCGCGGGGATCTCTGGGGCCAACGTCCTGACTTTC
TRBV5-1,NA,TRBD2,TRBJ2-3,CASSLPPSGGTDTQYF,TGCGCCAGCAGCTTGCCCCCTAGCGGGGGGACAGATACGCAGTATTTT